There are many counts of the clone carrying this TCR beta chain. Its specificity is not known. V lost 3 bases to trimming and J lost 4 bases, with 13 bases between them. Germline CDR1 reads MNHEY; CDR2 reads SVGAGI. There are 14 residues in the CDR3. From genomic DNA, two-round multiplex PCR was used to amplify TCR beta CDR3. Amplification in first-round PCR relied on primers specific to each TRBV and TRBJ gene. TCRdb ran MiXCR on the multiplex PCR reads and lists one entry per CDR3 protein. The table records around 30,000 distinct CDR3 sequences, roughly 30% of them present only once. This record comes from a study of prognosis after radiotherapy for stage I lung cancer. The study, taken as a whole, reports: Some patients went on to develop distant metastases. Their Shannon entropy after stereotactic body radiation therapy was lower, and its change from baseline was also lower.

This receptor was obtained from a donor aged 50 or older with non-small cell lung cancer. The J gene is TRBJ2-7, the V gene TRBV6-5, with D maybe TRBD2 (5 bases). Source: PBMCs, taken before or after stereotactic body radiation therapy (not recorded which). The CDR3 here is CASSYGLAGYEQYF. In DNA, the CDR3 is TGTGCCAGCAGTTATGGGCTAGCAGGTTACGAGCAGTACTTC.